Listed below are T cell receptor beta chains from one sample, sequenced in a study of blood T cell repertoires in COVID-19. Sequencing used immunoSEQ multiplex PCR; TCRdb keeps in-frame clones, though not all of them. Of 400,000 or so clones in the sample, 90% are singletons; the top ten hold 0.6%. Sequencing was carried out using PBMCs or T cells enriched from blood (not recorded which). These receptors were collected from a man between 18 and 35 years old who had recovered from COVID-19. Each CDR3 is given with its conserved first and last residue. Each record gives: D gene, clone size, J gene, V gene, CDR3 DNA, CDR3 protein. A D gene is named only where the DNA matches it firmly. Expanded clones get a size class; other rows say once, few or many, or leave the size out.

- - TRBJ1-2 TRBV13 TGTGCCAGCAGCTTACAAGGCGGCTATGGCTACACCTTC CASSLQGGYGYTF
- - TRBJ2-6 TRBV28 TGTGCCAGCAGCCCCGCAGGGGCCGGGGCCAACGTCCTGACTTTC CASSPAGAGANVLTF
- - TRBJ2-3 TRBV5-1 TGCGCCAGCAGCACTGACACAGATACGCAGTATTTT CASSTDTDTQYF
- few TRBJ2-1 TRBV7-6 TGTGCCAGCAGCTTAGAGGCTAGCCGGCGCAATGAGCAGTTCTTC CASSLEASRRNEQFF
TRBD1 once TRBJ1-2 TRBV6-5 TGTGCCAGCAGTTACCAGGGGGTTAACTATGGCTACACCTTC CASSYQGVNYGYTF
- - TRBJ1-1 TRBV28 TGTGCCAGCACCTTGGAGGGAAACACTGAAGCTTTCTTT CASTLEGNTEAFF
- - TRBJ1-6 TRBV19 TGTGCCAGTAGAAAGGACAGCTCCTATAATTCACCCCTCCACTTT CASRKDSSYNSPLHF
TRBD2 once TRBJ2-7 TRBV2 TGTGCCACCCACCCTAGCGGGGACTCACACGAGCAGTACTTC CATHPSGDSHEQYF
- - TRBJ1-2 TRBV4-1 TGCGCCAGCAGCCAAGAGAAGGACACCTTTAACTATGGCTACACCTTC CASSQEKDTFNYGYTF
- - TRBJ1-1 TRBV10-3 TGTGCCATCAGGGTAGGGGGTAACACTGAAGCTTTCTTT CAIRVGGNTEAFF
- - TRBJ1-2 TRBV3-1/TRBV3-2 TGTGCCAGCAGCCAAGAAGCTCGGTATGGCTACACCTTC CASSQEARYGYTF
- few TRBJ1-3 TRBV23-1 TGCGCCAGCAGTCATACTAAAGGGGTGGCTGGAAACACCATATATTTT CASSHTKGVAGNTIYF
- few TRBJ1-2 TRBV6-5 TGTGCCAGCAGCCCCCCTGCTAACTATGGCTACACCTTC CASSPPANYGYTF
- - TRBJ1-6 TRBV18 TGTGCCAGCTCACCCGGGGTGAATTCACCCCTCCACTTT CASSPGVNSPLHF
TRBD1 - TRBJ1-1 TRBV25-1 TGTGCCAGCAGGCAGACAGGGACCACTGAAGCTTTCTTT CASRQTGTTEAFF
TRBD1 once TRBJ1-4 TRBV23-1 TGCGCCAGCAGTCACCTCCGACAGGGGGGTAATGAAAAACTGTTTTTT CASSHLRQGGNEKLFF
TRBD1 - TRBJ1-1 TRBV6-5 TGTGCCAGCAGTTACCTCTCTCAGGGGGCCACTGAAGCTTTCTTT CASSYLSQGATEAFF
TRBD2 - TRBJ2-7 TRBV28 TGTGCCAGCAGGGGGACTAGCGGGAGTTACGAGCAGTACTTC CASRGTSGSYEQYF
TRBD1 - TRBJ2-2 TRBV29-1 TGCAGCGTTCTGACAGGGGAAGCCACCGGGGAGCTGTTTTTT CSVLTGEATGELFF
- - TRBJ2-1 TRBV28 TGTGCCAGCACCAAAAGACAGTATTACAATGAGCAGTTCTTC CASTKRQYYNEQFF
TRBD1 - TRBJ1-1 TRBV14 TGTGCCAGCAGCCAACCCGGACAGGGCACTGAAGCTTTCTTT CASSQPGQGTEAFF
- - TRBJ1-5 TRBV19 TGTGCCAGTAGTATACCCACCGGCGGGCAGCCCCAGCATTTT CASSIPTGGQPQHF
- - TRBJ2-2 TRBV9 TGTGCCAGCAGCGTAGACCCGGGGAACACCGGGGAGCTGTTTTTT CASSVDPGNTGELFF
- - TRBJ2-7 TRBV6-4 TGTGCCAGCAGTGCGACCTCCAGGGTTGACGAGCAGTACTTC CASSATSRVDEQYF
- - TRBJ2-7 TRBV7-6 TGTGCCAGCAGCTTAGCTGGCGGAGGTTACAACGAGCAGTACTTC CASSLAGGGYNEQYF
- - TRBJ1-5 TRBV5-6 TGTGCCAGCAGCTTGTACCGGGACATAGATCAGCCCCAGCATTTT CASSLYRDIDQPQHF
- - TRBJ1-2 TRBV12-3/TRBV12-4 TGTGCCAGCAGTGCCTGGACAGTAGGCTACACCTTC CASSAWTVGYTF
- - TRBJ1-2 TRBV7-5 TGTGTCAGAAGCTTAGCAGGGGGTTATGGCTACACCTTC CVRSLAGGYGYTF
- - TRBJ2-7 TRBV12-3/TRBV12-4 TGTGCCAGCAGTTTTGACAGCTCCTACGAGCAGTACTTC CASSFDSSYEQYF
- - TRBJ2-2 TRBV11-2 TGTGCCAGCAGCTTAGGGCTCTCGTCGGAGCTGTTTTTT CASSLGLSSELFF
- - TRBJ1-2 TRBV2 TGTGCCAGCAGTGAGAGAGACAGGCTTTATGGCTACACCTTC CASSERDRLYGYTF